The present T cell receptor (beta chain) was sequenced within a study of cytomegalovirus exposure and HLA in healthy donors. The primer mix had 60 Vbeta and 13 Jbeta primers. Produced via immunoSEQ multiplex PCR; TCRdb's table is partial and in-frame only. The table shows around 180,000 clones, with around 85% occurring only once. CDR1 and CDR2 from the germline V gene are MNHEY and SMNVEV (reference sequence). The CDR3 sequence is 16 residues long. V lost 2 bases and J lost 7; bases outside the gene matches: 12. This receptor was identified in a boy aged 2 to 9 in good health and CMV-seronegative. The chain couples TRBV27 to TRBJ1-1; 8 nucleotides align to TRBD1. The sequencing input was PBMCs. The CDR3 loop reads CASSLTPLDRVVEAFF. The CDR3 DNA reads TGTGCCAGCAGTTTAACCCCCCTGGACAGGGTGGTTGAAGCTTTCTTT.